The 9 T cell receptor beta chains below were found in one sample sequenced in a study of control samples from healthy donors and cancer patients. Produced via immunoSEQ multiplex PCR; TCRdb's table is partial and in-frame only. The sample lists about 130,000 clones, more than 85% occurring once. Input material: blood. These receptors all come from a man younger than 35 in good health.

The chain combines TRBV27 with TRBJ2-6; TRBD1 or TRBD2 may be the D gene (6 bases each). The germline CDR1 and CDR2 sequences are MNHEY and SMNVEV (reference sequence). This CDR3 comprises 15 residues. The V and J ends lost 2 bases and 10 bases respectively, with 15 bases between them. The CDR3 DNA reads as TGTGCCAGCAGTTTAAGTGTAGGGGGGTTGAACGTCCTGACTTTC. This encodes CASSLSVGGLNVLTF.

This clone came up a few times. The V call is TRBV18, the J call TRBJ2-4, with 11 bases that match TRBD2. Trimming at V came to 5 bases and at J to 14 bases, leaving 11 bases not matched to a gene. Germline-derived CDR1 and CDR2 are KGHSH and LQKENI. The length of the CDR3 is 14 residues. The CDR3 bases are TGTGCCAGCTCATCCCCGACTAGCGGGAAAATAAAGTACTTC. It translates to CASSSPTSGKIKYF.

The V and J genes are TRBV4-3 and TRBJ1-3; D ambiguous. V was cut by 0 bases and J by 0 bases, with 12 bases left in between. Germline V gene sequence: CDR1 LGHNA, CDR2 YSLEER. The CDR3 is made up of 17 amino acids. This CDR3 is CASSQDARTSSGNTIYF. Written as DNA, the CDR3 is TGCGCCAGCAGCCAAGATGCACGGACGAGCTCTGGAAACACCATATATTTT.

The V gene is TRBV24-1, the J gene TRBJ2-5, with D perhaps matching TRBD1 (6 bases). Germline V lookup: CDR1 KGHDR, CDR2 SFDVKD. CDR3 length equals 15 residues. Trimming removed 1 base at V and 2 bases at J, with 10 bases between. The CDR3 reads CATSDLDRNQETQYF. The CDR3 DNA sequence: TGTGCCACCAGTGATTTAGACAGGAATCAAGAGACCCAGTACTTC.

The chain employs TRBV11-2 and TRBJ2-2, with 7 positions matching TRBD2. After removal of 7 bases from V and 7 bases from J, the junction contained 6 bases not matched to a gene. The CDR3 is 13 amino acids. Germline loops: CDR1 SGHAT, CDR2 FQNNGV. CDR3 residues: CASITGGGGELFF. CDR3 nucleotides: TGTGCCAGCATTACGGGGGGTGGCGGGGAGCTGTTTTTT.

This chain uses TRBV11-2 with TRBJ2-2; D remains ambiguous. The CDR3 length is 15 residues. Germline V gives CDR1 SGHAT, CDR2 FQNNGV. V was clipped by 1 base and J by 4 bases, with 10 bases between them. The CDR3 bases are TGTGCCAGCAGCTTAGTCCAGTCCCCCACCGGGGAGCTGTTTTTT. Encoded protein: CASSLVQSPTGELFF.

Comment on this clone: Other DNA sequences of this sample code for an identical CDR3. The V and J genes are TRBV9 and TRBJ2-3; D unresolved. The CDR3 runs 12 residues. Germline-derived CDR1 and CDR2 are SGDLS and YYNGEE. V lost 0 bases to trimming and J lost 5 bases, with 4 bases between them. CDR3 in amino acids: CASSVDRDTQYF. CDR3 nucleotide sequence: TGTGCCAGCAGCGTAGACCGAGATACGCAGTATTTT.

The V and J genes are TRBV7-8 and TRBJ1-6; no reliable D call. Trimming took off 8 bases at V and 0 bases at J, with 11 bases between the two ends. CDR3 length equals 15 residues. The germline V gene encodes CDR1 SGHVS and CDR2 FQNEAQ. This chain's CDR3 is CASVGRDSYNSPLHF. CDR3 coding DNA: TGTGCCAGCGTTGGACGCGACTCCTATAATTCACCCCTCCACTTT.

The chain couples TRBV7-9 to TRBJ1-1, with no clear D. V was cut by 11 bases and J by 7 bases, with 14 bases left in between. The germline gives CDR1 SEHNR, CDR2 FQNEAQ (reference sequence). The CDR3 totals 11 residues. The CDR3 sequence: CASPGLVEAFF. The DNA for the CDR3 is TGTGCCTCGCCCGGTCTTGTTGAAGCTTTCTTT.